Below are 28 T cell receptor beta chains sequenced from a single sample in a study of cytomegalovirus exposure and HLA in healthy donors. PCR amplification relied on 60 Vbeta primers (plus 13 Jbeta primers). TCRdb's table, derived via immunoSEQ multiplex PCR, lists solely in-frame clones and lacks some. Of fewer than 180,000 clones in the sample, approximately 79% were seen once. Sequencing used PBMCs. These TCRs come from a middle-aged man in good health and CMV-seropositive.

The chain recombines TRBV7-6 with TRBJ1-5, with D tentatively TRBD1 (6 bases). V lost 9 bases, J lost 6 bases, and 15 bases lay in between. The CDR3 has 13 residues. Germline V gene sequence: CDR1 SGHVS, CDR2 FNYEAQ. CDR3 bases: TGTGCCAGGGTGAGGGGGAGTTGTCAGCCCCAGCATTTT. Its protein product is CARVRGSCQPQHF.

With regard to this clone: Distinct nucleotide sequences in the sample also encode this CDR3. V usage is TRBV4-2 and J usage is TRBJ1-5; tentative D call: TRBD1 (6 bases). V was clipped by 0 bases and J by 4 bases, with 7 bases between them. The CDR3 covers 14 residues. Per germline, CDR1 LGHNA and CDR2 YNFKEQ. In DNA form, the CDR3 reads TGTGCCAGCAGCCAAGATAGGGGGAATCAGCCCCAGCATTTT. It yields the protein CASSQDRGNQPQHF.

The chain joins TRBV6-6 to TRBJ2-2; D might be TRBD2 (6 bases). V dropped 2 bases and J dropped 4 bases, with 14 bases sitting between them. Germline values: CDR1 MNHNY, CDR2 SVGAGI (reference sequence). The CDR3 has 16 amino acids. The CDR3 sequence is CASSYGFRETTGELFF. DNA for the CDR3: TGTGCCAGCAGTTACGGGTTTCGGGAGACCACCGGGGAGCTGTTTTTT.

This sequence joins TRBV28 and TRBJ2-2; 7 positions agree with TRBD2. Germline lookup yields CDR1 MDHEN and CDR2 SYDVKM. J gave up 4 bases and V 3 bases, and 11 bases lay outside the gene matches. This CDR3 has 17 residues. CDR3 in DNA: TGTGCCAGCAGTTTGCCCCGACTAGCCCCTTCCACCGGGGAGCTGTTTTTT. Translating it yields CASSLPRLAPSTGELFF.

This sequence joins TRBV27 and TRBJ1-1; D unresolved. Germline V lookup: CDR1 MNHEY, CDR2 SMNVEV (reference sequence). This CDR3 comprises 15 residues. V shed 0 bases and J shed 2 bases, with 10 bases lying between them. The CDR3, as DNA: TGTGCCAGCAGTTTATCGTCCGGGTATAACACTGAAGCTTTCTTT. Translation gives CASSLSSGYNTEAFF.

This chain uses TRBV5-4 with TRBJ2-7; 7 bases align to TRBD2. Germline-derived CDR1 and CDR2 are SGHNT and YYREEE (reference sequence). The CDR3 extends over 15 amino acids. Losses at the gene ends were 1 base for V and 7 bases for J; bases not matched to a gene: 11. CDR3 nucleotide sequence: TGTGCCAGCAGCTTGACCGCTGGCGGGAGCGGTGAGCAGTACTTC. Translation: CASSLTAGGSGEQYF.

The gene calls are TRBV30 and TRBJ1-2; maybe TRBD1 (5 bases). CDR1 is GTSNPN, CDR2 SVGIG, per germline (reference sequence). The CDR3 runs 13 residues. Trimming removed 8 bases at V and 0 bases at J, with 13 bases between. CDR3 sequence: CASPGGTNYGYTF. DNA for the CDR3: TGTGCCAGCCCCGGGGGGACTAACTATGGCTACACCTTC. The full variable domain, in which reference TRBV30 and TRBJ1-2 provide the parts outside the CDR3, is SQTIHQWPATLVQPVGSPLSLECTVEGTSNPNLYWYRQAAGRGLQLLFYSVGIGQISSEVPQNLSASRPQDRQFILSSKKLLLSDSGFYLCASPGGTNYGYTFGSGTRLTVV.

This chain connects TRBV19 to TRBJ2-7; D uncertain. The V end lost 4 bases, the J end lost 7 bases, and 17 bases lay between the germline ends. The CDR3 consists of 14 residues. CDR1 LNHDA and CDR2 SQIVND come from the germline V gene (reference sequence). The CDR3 nucleotides read TGTGCCAGTAGTACGTCAGCGACGGTTTGGGAGCAGTACTTC. It yields the protein CASSTSATVWEQYF.

This clone turned up a few times. V and J are TRBV7-2 and TRBJ2-2; D might be TRBD2 (5 bases). Germline V gene data show CDR1 as SGHTA and CDR2 as FQGNSA. V dropped 6 bases and J dropped 0 bases, with 11 bases sitting between them. The CDR3 runs 15 residues. Here the CDR3 DNA reads TGTGCCAGCAGTCGTGGCGGGTCGAACACCGGGGAGCTGTTTTTT. Amino acids: CASSRGGSNTGELFF.

This clone showed up just a few times. The V and J genes are TRBV2 and TRBJ2-7; 8 bases align to TRBD2. CDR3 length equals 14 residues. With 5 bases clipped from V and 5 bases from J, the junction kept 8 bases outside the gene matches. Germline V gene data show CDR1 as SNHLY and CDR2 as FYNNEI. The CDR3 nucleotides are TGTGCCAGCAGTATACCAGCGGGAGCTAACGAGCAGTACTTC. Translated: CASSIPAGANEQYF.

The CDR3 DNA reads TGTGCCAGCAGCTTAGGTCTAGCGGGAGGGAACTACGAGCAGTACTTC. Its protein product is CASSLGLAGGNYEQYF. V and J are TRBV7-8 and TRBJ2-5; TRBD2 agrees at 12 bases. The DNA end is a closer match to TRBJ2-7, so the J assignment may be wrong. The CDR3 is 16 amino acids. CDR1 and CDR2 from the germline V gene are SGHVS and FQNEAQ.

The J gene is TRBJ2-7, the V gene TRBV28, with D possibly matching TRBD2 (6 bases). CDR3 length: 13 residues. V gave up 7 bases and J gave up 3 bases, with 13 bases separating them. CDR1 MDHEN and CDR2 SYDVKM come from the germline V gene. The CDR3 DNA reads as TGTGCCAGCAACCAAGGGCGGGGCTACGAGCAGTACTTC. Translating it yields CASNQGRGYEQYF.

Note on this clone: One end of the junction varies from germline; a read error may be responsible. The chain combines TRBV7-9 with TRBJ2-3; 10 bases are a match to TRBD1. This CDR3 has 14 residues. The V gene's germline CDR1 is SEHNR and CDR2 FQNEAQ (reference sequence). The CDR3 loop reads CSSSPDRGQDTQYF. DNA of the CDR3: TGTTCCAGCAGCCCCGACAGGGGGCAAGATACGCAGTATTTT. Looking up the rest from reference TRBV7-9 and TRBJ2-3 gives the full variable domain: DTGVSQNPRHKITKRGQNVTFRCDPISEHNRLYWYRQTLGQGPEFLTYFQNEAQLEKSRLLSDRFSAERPKGSFSTLEIQRTEQGDSAMYLCSSSPDRGQDTQYFGPGTRLTVL.

The chain employs TRBV2 and TRBJ2-2, with D tentatively TRBD2 (5 bases). V lost 3 bases and J 1 base, leaving 12 bases between the germline ends. The CDR3 contains 16 residues. Germline-derived CDR1 and CDR2 are SNHLY and FYNNEI. The CDR3 reads CASSDLGSVNTGELFF. The CDR3 nucleotides read TGTGCCAGCAGTGACTTGGGTAGCGTGAACACCGGGGAGCTGTTTTTT.

The CDR3 bases are TGCGCCAGCAGATTCAAAACCGGGACAGTTAACACCGGGGAGCTGTTTTTT. This gives the protein CASRFKTGTVNTGELFF. V and J are TRBV5-1 and TRBJ2-2; TRBD1 matches 7 bases. The CDR3 contains 17 residues. The germline gives CDR1 SGHRS, CDR2 YFSETQ. The V and J ends lost 5 bases and 2 bases, in that order; junction bases with no gene match: 12.

This chain uses TRBV5-1 with TRBJ1-6; 7 positions match TRBD1. Germline V gives CDR1 SGHRS, CDR2 YFSETQ. This CDR3 comprises 15 residues. The junction had 7 bases not matched to a gene; V was cut back by 4 bases and J by 6 bases. The CDR3 spells CASSATGTANSPLHF. The CDR3 nucleotides read TGCGCCAGCAGCGCAACCGGGACAGCTAATTCACCCCTCCACTTT.

The gene calls are TRBV6-4 and TRBJ1-1, with TRBD1 as a possible D gene (5 bases). This CDR3 has 15 amino acids. CDR1 is MRHNA and CDR2 is SNTAGT in the germline V gene. The ends were cut back, 9 bases at V and 0 bases at J, with 17 bases in the middle. This chain's CDR3 is CASLTQGGVNTEAFF. In DNA, the CDR3 is TGTGCCAGTCTCACGCAGGGTGGAGTGAACACTGAAGCTTTCTTT.

This chain joins TRBV5-1 and TRBJ1-1; unclear D gene. The CDR3 is 14 amino acids. Germline CDR1 is SGHRS and CDR2 is YFSETQ. Trimming took off 0 bases at V and 9 bases at J, with 15 bases between the two ends. The CDR3 DNA reads as TGCGCCAGCAGCTTGGTGGGCAGAGACAACCAAGCTTTCTTT. Translation gives CASSLVGRDNQAFF.

V usage is TRBV15 and J usage is TRBJ1-1; D is possibly TRBD1 (5 bases). The CDR3 totals 13 residues. V gave up 0 bases and J gave up 4 bases, with 6 bases separating them. The germline V gene encodes CDR1 LNHNV and CDR2 YYDKDF (reference sequence). This CDR3 is CATSRDQGTEAFF. CDR3 DNA: TGTGCCACCAGCAGAGACCAGGGCACTGAAGCTTTCTTT.

The chain joins TRBV2 to TRBJ2-3; 9 nucleotides match TRBD2. CDR1 is SNHLY, CDR2 FYNNEI, per germline. This CDR3 contains 13 residues. Trimming took 8 bases from V and 5 from J; bases not matched to a gene: 5. Written as DNA, the CDR3 is TGTGCCAGCTTGGCGGGAGGGCTAGATACGCAGTATTTT. Translating it yields CASLAGGLDTQYF.

The chain joins TRBV6-1 to TRBJ1-1; D remains ambiguous. The CDR3 spans 12 residues. CDR1 is MNHNS, CDR2 SASEGT, per germline. Trimming shortened V by 5 bases and J by 2 bases, and 6 bases separated the two germline ends. The CDR3 nucleotides are TGTGCCAGCAGTTCCCCTAACACTGAAGCTTTCTTT. Translating gives CASSSPNTEAFF.

This chain joins TRBV19 and TRBJ2-5; 8 bases match TRBD1. There are 13 residues in the CDR3. Germline CDR1 reads LNHDA; CDR2 reads SQIVND (reference sequence). The V and J ends lost 8 bases and 2 bases, in that order; junction bases with no gene match: 4. The CDR3 coding sequence is TGTGCCAGTCGACAGGGGTCTCAAGAGACCCAGTACTTC. It codes for CASRQGSQETQYF.

The chain carries TRBV6-5 and TRBJ2-5, with D possibly being TRBD2 (6 bases). Near its end, the DNA agrees better with TRBJ2-7, so the J call may be wrong. The germline V gene has CDR1 MNHEY and CDR2 SVGAGI. The CDR3 is 15 residues long. CDR3 sequence: CASSYSASAHYEQYF. In DNA form, the CDR3 reads TGTGCCAGCAGTTACTCTGCTAGCGCACACTACGAGCAGTACTTC.

The table lists this clone with a few counts. This chain connects TRBV23-1 to TRBJ2-3, with 7 bases lining up with TRBD2. TRBV23-1 is reported as an ORF; its role is uncertain. The CDR3 is made up of 15 amino acids. V gave up 0 bases and J gave up 7 bases; unmatched junction bases: 7. CDR3 coding DNA: TGCGCCAGCAGTCAATCCCCAGCGGGGTGCCATACGCAGTATTTT. The encoded protein is CASSQSPAGCHTQYF.

This clone was seen only a few times. This rearrangement joins TRBV5-6 to TRBJ1-6, with D possibly matching TRBD1 (5 bases). The CDR3 runs to 14 residues. Looked up from germline, CDR1 is SGHDT and CDR2 is YYEEEE. Trimming left V 3 bases short and J 8 bases short, with 12 bases between. In DNA, the CDR3 is TGTGCCAGCAGCTACAGGTTCTCGGATTCACCCCTCCACTTT. This sequence encodes CASSYRFSDSPLHF.

In its sample, this clone was seen once. The V and J genes are TRBV5-5 and TRBJ2-1; TRBD2 agrees at 7 bases. The CDR3 has 14 residues. Trimming cost V 2 bases and J 7 bases; bases outside gene matches: 6. Germline V gene lookup returns CDR1 SGHKS and CDR2 YYEKEE (reference sequence). Here the CDR3 reads CASSLPSGNNEQFF. The CDR3 DNA reads TGTGCCAGCAGCTTACCTAGCGGCAATAATGAGCAGTTCTTC.

The chain is built from TRBV6-5 and TRBJ1-4, with D tentatively TRBD1 (5 bases). Germline assignment: CDR1 MNHEY and CDR2 SVGAGI. V lost 0 bases and J lost 10, with 9 bases in between. The CDR3 covers 13 residues. CDR3 sequence (DNA): TGTGCCAGCAGTTACTCCTCGGGGGGAAAACTGTTTTTT. It encodes CASSYSSGGKLFF.

The chain has TRBV11-3 and TRBJ2-2, with 12 bases fitting TRBD2. V dropped 0 bases and J dropped 10; count of bases not matched to a gene: 3. The CDR3 is 15 amino acids. Germline lookup yields CDR1 SGHNT and CDR2 YENEEA. Here the CDR3 DNA reads TGTGCCAGCAGCTTAGAGACTAGCGGGAGTATGGAGCTGTTTTTT. Translation gives CASSLETSGSMELFF.